This is a list of T cell receptor beta chains from one sample in a study of identical twins. TCRdb used MiXCR to reprocess the 5' RACE reads, holding one entry per CDR3 protein. The data contain some 600,000 distinct CDR3 sequences, around 7.4% of them singletons. These records were also assigned to another study, of yellow fever vaccine responses in identical twins.

Sequencing input: PBMCs. Every receptor here comes from a woman under 30 in good health. The CDR3 runs from the conserved cysteine through the conserved F or W. Fields, in order: J gene, V gene, D gene, CDR3 protein. A D gene is named only where the DNA matches it firmly.

j_call: TRBJ2-5
v_call: TRBV18
d_call: NA
cdr3_aa: CASSPVDSQETQYF

j_call: TRBJ2-5
v_call: TRBV24-1
d_call: NA
cdr3_aa: CATSDAGRPQETQYF

j_call: TRBJ2-3
v_call: TRBV9
d_call: NA
cdr3_aa: CASSVDGGGQTSTDTQYF

j_call: TRBJ1-1
v_call: TRBV9
d_call: NA
cdr3_aa: CASSVAGGQTEAFF

j_call: TRBJ2-7
v_call: TRBV20-1
d_call: TRBD1
cdr3_aa: CSARDLDRGYEQYF

j_call: TRBJ1-3
v_call: TRBV12-3/TRBV12-4
d_call: TRBD1
cdr3_aa: CASSGQGTTGNTIYF

j_call: TRBJ2-1
v_call: TRBV20-1
d_call: NA
cdr3_aa: CSARDPRGNEQFF

j_call: TRBJ1-5
v_call: TRBV3-1
d_call: NA
cdr3_aa: CASSQDRGYQPQHF

j_call: TRBJ1-2
v_call: TRBV29-1
d_call: NA
cdr3_aa: CSVDKWDGGYTF

j_call: TRBJ2-1
v_call: TRBV29-1
d_call: NA
cdr3_aa: CSVERPGGYNEQFF

j_call: TRBJ1-5
v_call: TRBV20-1
d_call: NA
cdr3_aa: CSERCGAQPQHF

j_call: TRBJ1-3
v_call: TRBV12-3/TRBV12-4
d_call: NA
cdr3_aa: CASTPPWGRSSGNTIYF

j_call: TRBJ2-2
v_call: TRBV28
d_call: NA
cdr3_aa: CASRTSWLSTGELFF

j_call: TRBJ1-1
v_call: TRBV12-3/TRBV12-4
d_call: NA
cdr3_aa: CASSFSPGTEAFF

j_call: TRBJ1-5
v_call: TRBV6-2/TRBV6-3
d_call: NA
cdr3_aa: CASSYQAGKNQPQHF

j_call: TRBJ2-3
v_call: TRBV3-1
d_call: NA
cdr3_aa: CASSQRSGNTDTQYF

j_call: TRBJ2-1
v_call: TRBV5-1
d_call: TRBD2
cdr3_aa: CASSPRLAGINEQFF

j_call: TRBJ1-1
v_call: TRBV20-1
d_call: NA
cdr3_aa: CSAGRLNTEAFF

j_call: TRBJ2-5
v_call: TRBV3-1
d_call: NA
cdr3_aa: CASSRRFGETQYF

j_call: TRBJ2-2
v_call: TRBV11-2
d_call: TRBD2
cdr3_aa: CASSYRSLAEANTGELFF

j_call: TRBJ1-1
v_call: TRBV7-9
d_call: TRBD1
cdr3_aa: CASSRSGGETEAFF

j_call: TRBJ2-3
v_call: TRBV27
d_call: NA
cdr3_aa: CASSLELGLADTQYF

j_call: TRBJ2-6
v_call: TRBV28
d_call: NA
cdr3_aa: CASRQTNSGANVLTF

j_call: TRBJ2-1
v_call: TRBV27
d_call: NA
cdr3_aa: CASSLSRASYNEQFF

j_call: TRBJ2-7
v_call: TRBV5-1
d_call: NA
cdr3_aa: CASSIGTGTYEQYF

j_call: TRBJ2-5
v_call: TRBV4-2
d_call: TRBD1
cdr3_aa: CASSQPGQGLETQYF

j_call: TRBJ2-1
v_call: TRBV5-1
d_call: NA
cdr3_aa: CASSLTGVSVPSYNEQFF

j_call: TRBJ2-1
v_call: TRBV20-1
d_call: TRBD2
cdr3_aa: CSADGTTGDNEQFF

j_call: TRBJ2-3
v_call: TRBV20-1
d_call: NA
cdr3_aa: CSPIDGGSTDTQYF

j_call: TRBJ2-1
v_call: TRBV11-2
d_call: TRBD2
cdr3_aa: CASSLDLLASGRSINEQFF

j_call: TRBJ2-3
v_call: TRBV6-2/TRBV6-3
d_call: TRBD2
cdr3_aa: CASTKRGGIYTQYF

j_call: TRBJ2-2
v_call: TRBV12-3/TRBV12-4
d_call: NA
cdr3_aa: CASRMAGELFF

j_call: TRBJ2-5
v_call: TRBV27
d_call: NA
cdr3_aa: CASSFWGREETQYF

j_call: TRBJ2-2
v_call: TRBV11-2
d_call: NA
cdr3_aa: CASSLGYGGELFF

j_call: TRBJ2-2
v_call: TRBV5-1
d_call: TRBD1
cdr3_aa: CASSPTGGSNGELFF

j_call: TRBJ2-3
v_call: TRBV28
d_call: NA
cdr3_aa: CASSPSARGGTQYF

j_call: TRBJ2-4
v_call: TRBV29-1
d_call: NA
cdr3_aa: CSVGVAKNIQYF

j_call: TRBJ2-2
v_call: TRBV5-1
d_call: NA
cdr3_aa: CASSREQSGELFF

j_call: TRBJ2-1
v_call: TRBV10-3
d_call: TRBD1
cdr3_aa: CAINGGQGANEQFF

j_call: TRBJ1-4
v_call: TRBV12-3/TRBV12-4
d_call: NA
cdr3_aa: CASSPPAVGVGEKLFF

j_call: TRBJ1-5
v_call: TRBV5-1
d_call: NA
cdr3_aa: CASSFTGGRYQPQHF

j_call: TRBJ2-7
v_call: TRBV5-1
d_call: NA
cdr3_aa: CASSSTGPTYEQYF

j_call: TRBJ1-1
v_call: TRBV12-3/TRBV12-4
d_call: TRBD1
cdr3_aa: CASRYRGGTEAFF

j_call: TRBJ2-5
v_call: TRBV3-1
d_call: TRBD1
cdr3_aa: CASSPPTGKGETQYF

j_call: TRBJ1-5
v_call: TRBV6-1
d_call: NA
cdr3_aa: CASRKGTARVDQPQHF

j_call: TRBJ2-2
v_call: TRBV29-1
d_call: NA
cdr3_aa: CSAGGSNTGELFF

j_call: TRBJ2-1
v_call: TRBV7-8
d_call: TRBD2
cdr3_aa: CASSLTSTSGYNEQFF

j_call: TRBJ2-1
v_call: TRBV7-6
d_call: NA
cdr3_aa: CASSLQGSWYNEQFF

j_call: TRBJ2-1
v_call: TRBV2
d_call: TRBD2
cdr3_aa: CASSVGSIAGPSQFF

j_call: TRBJ2-5
v_call: TRBV7-6
d_call: TRBD2
cdr3_aa: CASSSLLAGEKETQYF

j_call: TRBJ2-7
v_call: TRBV4-1
d_call: NA
cdr3_aa: CASSQGGDVHEQYF

j_call: TRBJ2-2
v_call: TRBV6-2/TRBV6-3
d_call: TRBD2
cdr3_aa: CASTMGGTNTGELFF

j_call: TRBJ2-1
v_call: TRBV24-1
d_call: NA
cdr3_aa: CATSEGKREQFF

j_call: TRBJ1-1
v_call: TRBV28
d_call: NA
cdr3_aa: CASSLIGWVDTEAFF

j_call: TRBJ2-5
v_call: TRBV9
d_call: TRBD2
cdr3_aa: CASSVGISGAQETQYF

j_call: TRBJ2-1
v_call: TRBV5-1
d_call: TRBD1
cdr3_aa: CASSSGQGYERVYNEQFF